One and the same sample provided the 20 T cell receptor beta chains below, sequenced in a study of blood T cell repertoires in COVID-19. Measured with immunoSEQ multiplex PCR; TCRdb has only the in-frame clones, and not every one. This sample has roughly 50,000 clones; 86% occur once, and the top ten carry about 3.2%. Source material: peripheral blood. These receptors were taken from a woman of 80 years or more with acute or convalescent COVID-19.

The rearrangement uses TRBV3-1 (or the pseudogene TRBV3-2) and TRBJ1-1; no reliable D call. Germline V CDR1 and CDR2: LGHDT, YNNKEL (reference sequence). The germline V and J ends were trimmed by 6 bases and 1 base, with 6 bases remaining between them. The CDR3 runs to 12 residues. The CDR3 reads CASREGNTEAFF. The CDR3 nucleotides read TGTGCCAGCAGGGAGGGGAACACTGAAGCTTTCTTT.

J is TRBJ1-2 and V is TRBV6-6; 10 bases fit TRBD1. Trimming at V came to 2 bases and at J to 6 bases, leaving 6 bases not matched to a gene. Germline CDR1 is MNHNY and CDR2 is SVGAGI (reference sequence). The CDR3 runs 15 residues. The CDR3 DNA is TGTGCCAGCAGTTACCGGGACAGGGGCGGTGATGGCTACACCTTC. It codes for CASSYRDRGGDGYTF.

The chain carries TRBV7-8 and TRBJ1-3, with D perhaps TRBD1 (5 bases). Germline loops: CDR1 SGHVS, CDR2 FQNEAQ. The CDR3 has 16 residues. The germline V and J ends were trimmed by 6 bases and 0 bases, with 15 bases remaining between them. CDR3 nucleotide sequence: TGTGCCAGCAGTCAGGGCCCTACCCTCTCTGGAAACACCATATATTTT. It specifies CASSQGPTLSGNTIYF. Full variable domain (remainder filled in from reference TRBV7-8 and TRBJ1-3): GAGVSQSPRYKVAKRGQDVALRCDPISGHVSLFWYQQALGQGPEFLTYFQNEAQLDKSGLPSDRFFAERPEGSVSTLKIQRTQQEDSAVYLCASSQGPTLSGNTIYFGEGSWLTVV.

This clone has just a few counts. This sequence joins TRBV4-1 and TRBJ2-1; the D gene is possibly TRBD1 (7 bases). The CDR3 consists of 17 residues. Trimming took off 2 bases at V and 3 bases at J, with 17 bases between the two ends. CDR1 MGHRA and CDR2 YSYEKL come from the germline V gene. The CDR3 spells CASSQPGRDRGYNEQFF. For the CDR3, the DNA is TGCGCCAGCAGCCAACCCGGGCGGGACAGAGGCTACAATGAGCAGTTCTTC.

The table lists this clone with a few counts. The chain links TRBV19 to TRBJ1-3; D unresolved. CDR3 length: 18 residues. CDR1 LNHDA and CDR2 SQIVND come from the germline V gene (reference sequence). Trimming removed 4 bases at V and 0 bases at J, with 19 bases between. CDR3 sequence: CASSTDLRRALSGNTIYF. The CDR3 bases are TGTGCCAGTAGTACTGACCTCAGGAGGGCACTCTCTGGAAACACCATATATTTT.

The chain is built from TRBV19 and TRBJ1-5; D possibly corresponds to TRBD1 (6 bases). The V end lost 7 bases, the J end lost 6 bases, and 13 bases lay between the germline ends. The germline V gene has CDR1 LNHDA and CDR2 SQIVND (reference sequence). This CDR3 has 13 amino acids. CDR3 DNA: TGTGCCAGTACCTACTTCAGGGGTCAGCCCCAGCATTTT. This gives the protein CASTYFRGQPQHF.

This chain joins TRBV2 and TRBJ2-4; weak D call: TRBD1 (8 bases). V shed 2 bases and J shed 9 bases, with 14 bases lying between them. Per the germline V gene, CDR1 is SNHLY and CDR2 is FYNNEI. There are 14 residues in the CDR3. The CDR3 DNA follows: TGTGCCAGCAGTGAAACAGGGGGGGAAGGCATTCAGTACTTC. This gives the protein CASSETGGEGIQYF.

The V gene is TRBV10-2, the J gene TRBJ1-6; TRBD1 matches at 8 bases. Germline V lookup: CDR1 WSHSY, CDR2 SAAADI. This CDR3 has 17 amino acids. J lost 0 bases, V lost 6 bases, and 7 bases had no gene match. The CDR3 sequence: CASRQGQGGSYNSPLHF. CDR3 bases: TGCGCCAGCAGGCAAGGACAGGGCGGCTCCTATAATTCACCCCTCCACTTT.

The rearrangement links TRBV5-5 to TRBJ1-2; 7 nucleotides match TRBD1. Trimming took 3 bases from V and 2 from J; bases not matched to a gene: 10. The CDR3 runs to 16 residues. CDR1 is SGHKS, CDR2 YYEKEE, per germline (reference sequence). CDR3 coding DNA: TGTGCCAGCAGCTCCACGAGGGGGCAGGGAAACTATGGCTACACCTTC. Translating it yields CASSSTRGQGNYGYTF.

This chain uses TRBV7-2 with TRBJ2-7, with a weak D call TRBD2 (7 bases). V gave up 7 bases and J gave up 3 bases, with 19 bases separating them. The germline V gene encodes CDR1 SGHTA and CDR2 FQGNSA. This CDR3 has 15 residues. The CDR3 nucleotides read TGTGCCAGCACTACCGGGGGGCAATTAGTCTACGAGCAGTACTTC. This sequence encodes CASTTGGQLVYEQYF. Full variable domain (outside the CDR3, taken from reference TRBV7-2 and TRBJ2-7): GAGVSQSPSNKVTEKGKDVELRCDPISGHTALYWYRQSLGQGLEFLIYFQGNSAPDKSGLPSDRFSAERTGGSVSTLTIQRTQQEDSAVYLCASTTGGQLVYEQYFGPGTRLTVT.

CDR3: CASSARDRDNGYTF. The CDR3 nucleotides read TGTGCCAGTAGTGCGCGGGACAGGGACAATGGCTACACCTTC. The J gene is TRBJ1-2, the V gene TRBV19; 9 nucleotides match TRBD1. Unmatched junction bases numbered 7, after V lost 5 bases and J lost 6 bases. Germline V lookup: CDR1 LNHDA, CDR2 SQIVND (reference sequence). This CDR3 is 14 amino acids long.

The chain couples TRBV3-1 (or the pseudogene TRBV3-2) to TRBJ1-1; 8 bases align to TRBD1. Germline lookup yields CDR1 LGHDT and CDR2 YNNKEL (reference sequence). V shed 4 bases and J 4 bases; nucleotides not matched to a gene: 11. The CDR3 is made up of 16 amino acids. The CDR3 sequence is CASSPDRGRLGTEAFF. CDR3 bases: TGTGCCAGCAGCCCAGACAGGGGCCGACTGGGCACTGAAGCTTTCTTT.

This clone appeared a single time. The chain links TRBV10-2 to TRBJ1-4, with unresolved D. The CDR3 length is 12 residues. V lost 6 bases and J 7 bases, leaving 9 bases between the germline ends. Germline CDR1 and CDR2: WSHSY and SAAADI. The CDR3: CASSSAGEKLFF. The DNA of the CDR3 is TGCGCCAGCAGCAGTGCTGGTGAAAAACTGTTTTTT.

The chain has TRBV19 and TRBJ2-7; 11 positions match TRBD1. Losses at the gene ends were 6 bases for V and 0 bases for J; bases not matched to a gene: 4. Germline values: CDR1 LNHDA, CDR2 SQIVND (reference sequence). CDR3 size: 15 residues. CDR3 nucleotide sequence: TGTGCCAGTAGAAAGGGACAGGGGGACTCCTACGAGCAGTACTTC. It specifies CASRKGQGDSYEQYF.

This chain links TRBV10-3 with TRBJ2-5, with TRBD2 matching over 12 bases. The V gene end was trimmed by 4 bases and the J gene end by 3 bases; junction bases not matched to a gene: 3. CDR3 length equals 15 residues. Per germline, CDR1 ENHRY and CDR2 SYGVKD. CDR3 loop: CAISGASGGEETQYF. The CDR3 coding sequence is TGTGCCATCAGTGGAGCTAGCGGGGGGGAAGAGACCCAGTACTTC.

The chain's CDR3 is CSVGGGGNQPQHF. As DNA, the CDR3 is TGCAGCGTTGGAGGAGGGGGCAATCAGCCCCAGCATTTT. The genes are TRBV29-1 and TRBJ1-5, with D tentatively TRBD1 (5 bases). V was trimmed by 4 bases and J by 2 bases, leaving 9 bases between them. Germline V lookup: CDR1 SQVTM, CDR2 ANQGSEA. The CDR3 runs 13 residues.

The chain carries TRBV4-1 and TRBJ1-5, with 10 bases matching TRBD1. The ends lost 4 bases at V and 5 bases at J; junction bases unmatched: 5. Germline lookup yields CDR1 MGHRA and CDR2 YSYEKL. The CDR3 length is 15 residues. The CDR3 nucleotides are TGCGCCAGCAGCCGCGGGACAGGGGAGTATCAGCCCCAGCATTTT. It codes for CASSRGTGEYQPQHF.

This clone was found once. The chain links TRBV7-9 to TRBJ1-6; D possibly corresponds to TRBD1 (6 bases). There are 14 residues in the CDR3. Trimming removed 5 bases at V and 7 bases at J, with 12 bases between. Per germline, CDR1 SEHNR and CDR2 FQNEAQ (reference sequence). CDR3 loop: CASSMDRENSPLHF. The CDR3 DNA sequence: TGTGCCAGCAGCATGGACAGAGAGAATTCACCCCTCCACTTT.

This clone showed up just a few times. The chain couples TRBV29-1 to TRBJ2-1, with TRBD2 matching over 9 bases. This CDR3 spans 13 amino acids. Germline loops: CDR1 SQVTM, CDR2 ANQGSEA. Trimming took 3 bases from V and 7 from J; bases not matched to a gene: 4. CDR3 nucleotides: TGCAGCGTTGAGGGACTAGCTCTAAATGAGCAGTTCTTC. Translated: CSVEGLALNEQFF.

The CDR3 loop is CASSLSQGISYNEQFF. CDR3 nucleotide sequence: TGTGCCAGCAGCCTTAGCCAGGGAATTTCCTACAATGAGCAGTTCTTC. The chain joins TRBV7-9 to TRBJ2-1; a weak D match, TRBD1 (5 bases). Germline values: CDR1 SEHNR, CDR2 FQNEAQ (reference sequence). Trimming shortened V by 5 bases and J by 1 base, and 15 bases separated the two germline ends. CDR3 length: 16 residues.